These T cell receptor beta chains were read from a single sample in a study of blood T cell repertoires in COVID-19. TCRdb's copy holds only in-frame clones and misses some; the assay was immunoSEQ multiplex PCR. The data show approximately 190,000 clones, 80% to 85% seen once. The material sequenced was PBMCs or T cells enriched from blood (not recorded which). These receptors were collected from a woman in her 30s who had been exposed to COVID-19. Both conserved end residues are part of each CDR3. The D gene is left open where the match is weak. The listing skips clone size in some rows; elsewhere it reads once, few, many or a size class.

cdr3_nt: TGTGCCAGCAGTTACCCGCCAGGCACAGGCTATGGCTACACCTTC
cdr3_aa: CASSYPPGTGYGYTF
v_call: TRBV6-5
d_call: NA
clone_size: NA
j_call: TRBJ1-2

cdr3_nt: TGTGCCAGCAGTTTCGCCCTCGGGGCGGGGGGACTTGAAGTCACCGAAGATACGCAGTATTTT
cdr3_aa: CASSFALGAGGLEVTEDTQYF
v_call: TRBV28
d_call: TRBD2
clone_size: NA
j_call: TRBJ2-3

cdr3_nt: TGTGCCAGCACCGCGACGACAGGGAAGGGTTCACCCCTCCACTTT
cdr3_aa: CASTATTGKGSPLHF
v_call: TRBV6-4
d_call: TRBD1
clone_size: NA
j_call: TRBJ1-6

cdr3_nt: TGTGCCAGCAGCTTAGTAGGCGGGGACAGGAATTCACCCCTCCACTTT
cdr3_aa: CASSLVGGDRNSPLHF
v_call: TRBV7-9
d_call: TRBD1
clone_size: once
j_call: TRBJ1-6

cdr3_nt: TGTGCCAGCAGTGAACTAGCTGGGACAGGGGTTTATTATGAGCAGTTCTTC
cdr3_aa: CASSELAGTGVYYEQFF
v_call: TRBV6-1
d_call: TRBD1
clone_size: NA
j_call: TRBJ2-1

cdr3_nt: TGTGCCAGCAGTGAACCCGGGACAGGGAAATACCACGAGCAGTACTTC
cdr3_aa: CASSEPGTGKYHEQYF
v_call: TRBV25-1
d_call: TRBD1
clone_size: NA
j_call: TRBJ2-7

cdr3_nt: TGTGCCAGCAGCCCACCCACAGGGGGCCGAAACACCATATATTTT
cdr3_aa: CASSPPTGGRNTIYF
v_call: TRBV27
d_call: TRBD1
clone_size: NA
j_call: TRBJ1-3

cdr3_nt: TGTGCCAGTAGGACAGTTAGCAATCAGCCCCAGCATTTT
cdr3_aa: CASRTVSNQPQHF
v_call: TRBV19
d_call: NA
clone_size: NA
j_call: TRBJ1-5

cdr3_nt: TGTGCCAGCAGGACCACAGGGAACACTGAAGCTTTCTTT
cdr3_aa: CASRTTGNTEAFF
v_call: TRBV12-3/TRBV12-4
d_call: NA
clone_size: NA
j_call: TRBJ1-1

cdr3_nt: TGTGCCAGTGGCCCGCAAATCTATAATTCACCCCTCCACTTT
cdr3_aa: CASGPQIYNSPLHF
v_call: TRBV2
d_call: NA
clone_size: NA
j_call: TRBJ1-6

cdr3_nt: TGTGCCAGCAGTTACCACGCAACCGGGACAGATCTCACCGGGGAGCTGTTTTTT
cdr3_aa: CASSYHATGTDLTGELFF
v_call: TRBV6-2/TRBV6-3
d_call: TRBD1
clone_size: NA
j_call: TRBJ2-2

cdr3_nt: TGTGCCAGCAGCGTAGGGGCAGGGGTTACTGAAGCTTTCTTT
cdr3_aa: CASSVGAGVTEAFF
v_call: TRBV9
d_call: NA
clone_size: NA
j_call: TRBJ1-1

cdr3_nt: TGTGCCTGGAGTGTGACAGGGTACGCGAACTATGGCTACACCTTC
cdr3_aa: CAWSVTGYANYGYTF
v_call: TRBV30
d_call: TRBD1
clone_size: NA
j_call: TRBJ1-2

cdr3_nt: TGTGCCAGCAGACCGGAACAGGGTAACTATGGCTACACCTTC
cdr3_aa: CASRPEQGNYGYTF
v_call: TRBV6-4
d_call: NA
clone_size: once
j_call: TRBJ1-2

cdr3_nt: TGTGCCAGCTTAGAGGTTAGCACAGATACGCAGTATTTT
cdr3_aa: CASLEVSTDTQYF
v_call: TRBV12-3/TRBV12-4
d_call: NA
clone_size: NA
j_call: TRBJ2-3

cdr3_nt: TGCAGCGTTGACCCGGGACAGGGGATGAACACTGAAGCTTTCTTT
cdr3_aa: CSVDPGQGMNTEAFF
v_call: TRBV29-1
d_call: TRBD1
clone_size: NA
j_call: TRBJ1-1

cdr3_nt: TGTGCCAGCAGCTACCGGGACAGGGTCAATGAGCAGTTCTTC
cdr3_aa: CASSYRDRVNEQFF
v_call: TRBV11-2
d_call: TRBD1
clone_size: NA
j_call: TRBJ2-1

cdr3_nt: TGTGCCAGCAGTGATAGCGAGAACACCGGGGAGCTGTTTTTT
cdr3_aa: CASSDSENTGELFF
v_call: TRBV6-4
d_call: NA
clone_size: NA
j_call: TRBJ2-2

cdr3_nt: TGTGCCAGCAGCGTTGGACAGGGGGCGGAAGACACTGAAGCTTTCTTT
cdr3_aa: CASSVGQGAEDTEAFF
v_call: TRBV9
d_call: TRBD1
clone_size: NA
j_call: TRBJ1-1

cdr3_nt: TGTGCCAGCAGCTCCGGACAGGGTGGACTCCACACCTTC
cdr3_aa: CASSSGQGGLHTF
v_call: TRBV5-4
d_call: TRBD1
clone_size: NA
j_call: TRBJ1-2

cdr3_nt: TGTGCCAGTAGTTCCGGGACAAGGGGTGAAAAACTGTTTTTT
cdr3_aa: CASSSGTRGEKLFF
v_call: TRBV19
d_call: NA
clone_size: NA
j_call: TRBJ1-4